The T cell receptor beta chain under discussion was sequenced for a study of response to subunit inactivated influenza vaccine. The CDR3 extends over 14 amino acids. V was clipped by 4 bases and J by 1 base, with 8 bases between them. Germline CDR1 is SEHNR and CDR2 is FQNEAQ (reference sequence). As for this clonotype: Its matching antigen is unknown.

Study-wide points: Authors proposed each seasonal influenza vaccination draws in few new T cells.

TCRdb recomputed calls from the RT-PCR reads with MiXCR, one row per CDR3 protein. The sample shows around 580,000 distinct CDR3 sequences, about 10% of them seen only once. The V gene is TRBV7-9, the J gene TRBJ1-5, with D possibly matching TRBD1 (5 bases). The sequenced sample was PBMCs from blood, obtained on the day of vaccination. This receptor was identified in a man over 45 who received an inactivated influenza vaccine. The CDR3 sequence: CASSSGDSNQPQHF. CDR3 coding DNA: TGTGCCAGCAGCTCGGGGGACAGCAATCAGCCCCAGCATTTT.